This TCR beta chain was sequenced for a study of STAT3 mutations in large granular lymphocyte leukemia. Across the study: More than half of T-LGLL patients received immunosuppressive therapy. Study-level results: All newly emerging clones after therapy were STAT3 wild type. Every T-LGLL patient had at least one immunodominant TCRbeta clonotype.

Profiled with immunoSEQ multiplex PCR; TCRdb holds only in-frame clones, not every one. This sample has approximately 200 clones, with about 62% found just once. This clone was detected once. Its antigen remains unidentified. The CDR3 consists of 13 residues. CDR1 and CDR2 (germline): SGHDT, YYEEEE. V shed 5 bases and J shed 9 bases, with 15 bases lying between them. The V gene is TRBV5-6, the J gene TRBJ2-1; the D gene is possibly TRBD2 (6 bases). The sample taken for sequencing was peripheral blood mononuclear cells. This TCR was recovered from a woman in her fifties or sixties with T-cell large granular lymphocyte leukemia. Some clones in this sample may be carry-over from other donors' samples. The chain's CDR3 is CASSTQRAGEQFF. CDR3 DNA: TGTGCCAGCAGTACTCAGCGGGCGGGTGAGCAGTTCTTC. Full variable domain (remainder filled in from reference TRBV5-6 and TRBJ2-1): DAGVTQSPTHLIKTRGQQVTLRCSPKSGHDTVSWYQQALGQGPQFIFQYYEEEERQRGNFPDRFSGHQFPNYSSELNVNALLLGDSALYLCASSTQRAGEQFFGPGTRLTVL.